This TCR beta chain was found in a study of T cells in Graves' hyperthyroidism and ophthalmopathy. CDR3 length: 13 amino acids. Germline V gene data show CDR1 as MDHEN and CDR2 as SYDVKM. Trimming cost V 7 bases and J 7 bases; bases outside gene matches: 9. Using RNA transcripts as the source, TCR beta CDR3 regions were amplified. A first-round RT-PCR of the TCR CDR3 used the HTBI primer set. TCRdb re-called the multiplex PCR reads through MiXCR, storing one row per CDR3 protein. Counted here are 500,000 to 550,000 distinct CDR3 sequences, less than 25% occurring once; the ten biggest clones make up 26%. This clonotype was seen repeatedly, ten times or more.

This receptor was obtained from a man aged 18 to 35 with Graves' hyperthyroidism. Sequenced input: blood. This chain connects TRBV28 to TRBJ1-2, with 7 positions matching TRBD1. The CDR3 protein is CASTQGGISGYTF. CDR3 in DNA: TGTGCCAGCACCCAGGGGGGAATTAGTGGCTACACCTTC.